This T cell receptor beta chain was sequenced in a study of CD8+CD57+ T cells in acquired aplastic anemia. In its sample, this clonotype was seen a few times. CDR3 and TCR beta VDJ profiling relied on genomic DNA as the template. TCRdb re-derived calls from the reads in MiXCR, one entry per CDR3 protein. The sample yields around 130,000 distinct CDR3 sequences, 55% to 70% seen once. For sequencing, patients were chosen who had shown expansion of CD8+CD57+ cells by flow cytometry. The sequence was collected from a human donor with aplastic anemia. Sequencing was carried out using sorted CD4+, CD8+, or CD8+CD57+ T cells (not recorded which) from PBMCs.

CDR3 in DNA: TGTGCCTGGAGTGTAGCCCCCGGGGAGCTGTTTTTT. Its protein product is CAWSVAPGELFF. This rearrangement joins TRBV30 to TRBJ2-2; D remains ambiguous. CDR1 is GTSNPN and CDR2 is SVGIG in the germline V gene (reference sequence). V was clipped by 0 bases and J by 6 bases, with 5 bases between them. The CDR3 has 12 amino acids. Using reference TRBV30 and TRBJ2-2 for the parts outside the CDR3, the full variable domain is SQTIHQWPATLVQPVGSPLSLECTVEGTSNPNLYWYRQAAGRGLQLLFYSVGIGQISSEVPQNLSASRPQDRQFILSSKKLLLSDSGFYLCAWSVAPGELFFGEGSRLTVL.